This TCR beta chain derives from a study of blood T cell repertoires in COVID-19 (dated by TCRdb to the early 2020s). For the study in its entirety: Samples covering the acute and convalescent phases of COVID-19 were provided by collaborators in the United States, Italy and Spain. The material from the prospective study consisted of cDNA or gDNA derived from T cells, B-cell-depleted T cells, or PBMCs. Subjects who had been exposed to COVID-19, were actively infected with it, or had recovered from it provided the deeply sampled blood TCRbeta repertoires that made up the dataset. The repertoires were made available in a free public database intended to serve as a resource for research on the immune response to SARS-CoV-2. The samples were drawn from the first 160 participants of the ongoing ImmuneRACE study and from 950 to 1,500 subjects provided by 6 global collaborators. Sample metadata almost always included a de-identified subject ID, COVID-19 status, age in years and sex. Where available, HLA class I and class II types were obtained from metadata supplied by the sample provider rather than from assay-based typing. What the work shows at the level of the full study, not this receptor alone: Clinical and demographic metadata were provided uncurated, with the amount varying by source and participant.

CDR1 and CDR2 (LNHDA, SQIVND) derive from the germline V gene (reference sequence). The CDR3 sequence holds 17 residues, the cysteine and phenylalanine included. Of the read, only the CDR3 DNA is kept; its 51 bases are in frame from base 1. From V the trimming removes 9 bases and from J it removes 2 bases, while the gene matches leave 7 bases of the junction unaccounted for. For this clone: What this receptor recognizes is not known. Per-nucleotide qualities are absent, and no much larger clonotype sits a single base away.

TCRbeta CDR3 regions were amplified from genomic DNA by means of the immunoSEQ Assay, a bias-controlled multiplex PCR. The authors' pipeline ran thus. The number of nucleated cells in each sample was estimated by amplification of reference gene primers within the assay. Sequence reads were collapsed and filtered to measure the absolute abundance of every unique TCRbeta CDR3 rearrangement. Productive Simpson clonality was computed per sample as the square root of Simpson's diversity index over productive rearrangements. TCRdb provides this immuneACCESS table in a form limited to in-frame rearrangements. Some clones are lacking; in checked studies, under half of them reflect an unresolved V gene, and why the rest are absent is not known. That table furnishes V, J and clone size, whereas the DNA furnished D and trimming. Counted in this sample were some 87,000 clones; 80% of them appeared once. The ten largest clones represent around 9% of the sample.

Another Seattle source contributed samples from volunteer blood donors who had recovered from COVID-19. Whole blood was collected in K2EDTA tubes by collaborating institutions according to the institutions' own protocols. For TCRbeta analysis, collaborator samples were shipped as frozen whole blood, as isolated PBMCs, or as DNA extracted from either sample type. This sequence was found in a man in his fifties who had recovered from COVID-19. The source material was peripheral blood. The chain uses TRBV19 and TRBJ2-2; 15 bases in between match TRBD2. The CDR3 reads as follows: CASRWTSGRANTGELFF. The nucleotide sequence reads as follows: TGTGCCAGCCGATGGACTAGCGGGAGGGCTAACACCGGGGAGCTGTTTTTT. Full variable domain (CDR3 extended with the reference TRBV19 and TRBJ2-2 proteins): DGGITQSPKYLFRKEGQNVTLSCEQNLNHDAMYWYRQDPGQGLRLIYYSQIVNDFQKGDIAEGYSVSREKKESFPLTVTSAQKNPTAFYLCASRWTSGRANTGELFFGEGSRLTVL.